What follows is one T cell receptor beta chain and its context. Its antigen is as yet unknown. A much more abundant neighbour one base away suggests this may be a read error. The sample is drawn from a study of T cell repertoires in cytomegalovirus infection. Study-wide findings and caveats: Within the response measured ex vivo, HLA-C-restricted CMV-specific TCR beta clonotypes were dominant.

One entry per CDR3 protein results from TCRdb running MiXCR on the reads. The sample shows under 200,000 distinct CDR3 sequences, approximately 9.6% of them seen only once. CDR3 length equals 15 residues. Germline CDR1 is MNHEY and CDR2 is SVGEGT. The chain combines TRBV6-2 or TRBV6-3 with TRBJ2-2, with 8 bases that match TRBD2. The receptor comes from a human donor in good health (CMV status not recorded). Some clones in this sample may be carry-over from other donors' samples. Sequences were obtained from PBMCs. This CDR3 is CASSYGAGVIGKLFF. The CDR3 DNA reads as TGTGCCAGCAGTTACGGAGCGGGAGTAATCGGGAAGCTGTTTTTT.